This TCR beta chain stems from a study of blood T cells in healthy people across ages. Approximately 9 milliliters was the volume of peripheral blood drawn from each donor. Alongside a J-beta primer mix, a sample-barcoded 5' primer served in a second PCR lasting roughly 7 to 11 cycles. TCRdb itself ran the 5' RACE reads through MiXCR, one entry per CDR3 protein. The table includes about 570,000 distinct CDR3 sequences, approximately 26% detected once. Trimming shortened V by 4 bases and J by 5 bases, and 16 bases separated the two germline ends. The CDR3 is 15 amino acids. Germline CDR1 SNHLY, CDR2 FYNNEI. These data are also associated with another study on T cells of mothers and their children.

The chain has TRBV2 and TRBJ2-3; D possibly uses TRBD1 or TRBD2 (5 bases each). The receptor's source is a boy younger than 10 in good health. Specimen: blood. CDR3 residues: CASSVTGLAGDTQYF. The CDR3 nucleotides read TGTGCCAGCAGTGTAACGGGGCTAGCTGGAGATACGCAGTATTTT.